This entry lists 20 T cell receptor beta chains sequenced from one sample in a study of blood T cell repertoires in COVID-19. Sequencing used immunoSEQ multiplex PCR; TCRdb keeps in-frame clones, though not all of them. The table includes almost 400,000 clones, around 87% detected once. Sample: peripheral blood. The receptors stem from a woman aged 55-69 years with COVID-19, enrolled during active disease.

Notes on this clone: The same CDR3 can be traced to other DNA sequences in this sample. V and J are TRBV4-1 and TRBJ1-2; 9 positions match TRBD1. This CDR3 spans 15 amino acids. Germline V gene sequence: CDR1 MGHRA, CDR2 YSYEKL. V was pared by 0 bases and J by 8 bases, with 7 bases of the junction left unmatched. The CDR3 loop is CASSQDDRGVYGYTF. CDR3 DNA: TGCGCCAGCAGCCAAGACGACAGGGGGGTATACGGCTACACCTTC.

This chain connects TRBV15 to TRBJ2-7; 10 bases map to TRBD2. The CDR3 is 14 residues long. Germline CDR1 reads LNHNV; CDR2 reads YYDKDF (reference sequence). V gave up 0 bases and J gave up 6 bases; unmatched junction bases: 2. In DNA, the CDR3 is TGTGCCACCAGCAGAGATCCTAGCGGGGGCGAGCAGTACTTC. It is translated as CATSRDPSGGEQYF.

The chain carries TRBV19 and TRBJ2-3, with 9 nucleotides matching TRBD1. CDR1 is LNHDA, CDR2 SQIVND, per germline (reference sequence). The length of the CDR3 is 14 residues. J lost 3 bases, V lost 6 bases, and 4 bases had no gene match. CDR3: CASSLQGATDTQYF. CDR3 DNA: TGTGCCAGTAGCCTACAGGGGGCAACAGATACGCAGTATTTT. Combining the CDR3 with reference TRBV19 and TRBJ2-3 gives the whole variable domain DGGITQSPKYLFRKEGQNVTLSCEQNLNHDAMYWYRQDPGQGLRLIYYSQIVNDFQKGDIAEGYSVSREKKESFPLTVTSAQKNPTAFYLCASSLQGATDTQYFGPGTRLTVL.

A remark on this clone: A much larger clone lies one base from this, so it may be a read error. V gene TRBV28 combines with J gene TRBJ1-1; TRBD1 might be the D (5 bases). Germline CDR1 reads MDHEN; CDR2 reads SYDVKM. The CDR3 has 13 amino acids. V was cut by 6 bases and J by 1 base, with 9 bases left in between. The CDR3, as DNA: TGTGCCAGCAGACCAGGGCGGAACACTGAAGCTTTCTTT. Protein sequence: CASRPGRNTEAFF. Filled out from reference TRBV28 and TRBJ1-1, the complete variable domain reads DVKVTQSSRYLVKRTGEKVFLECVQDMDHENMFWYRQDPGLGLRLIYFSYDVKMKEKGDIPEGYSVSREKKERFSLILESASTNQTSMYLCASRPGRNTEAFFGQGTRLTVV.

The V and J genes are TRBV6-5 and TRBJ1-3; maybe TRBD1 (5 bases). The CDR3 covers 14 residues. V shed 8 bases and J shed 4 bases, with 15 bases lying between them. CDR1 MNHEY and CDR2 SVGAGI come from the germline V gene. The CDR3 is CASFGGSGGNTIYF. CDR3 nucleotides: TGTGCCAGCTTCGGGGGGTCCGGGGGAAACACCATATATTTT.

The chain joins TRBV3-1 (or the pseudogene TRBV3-2) to TRBJ2-5; 12 nucleotides align to TRBD2. V was clipped by 8 bases and J by 0 bases; unmatched bases: 10. CDR1 and CDR2 from the germline V gene are LGHDT and YNNKEL (reference sequence). The CDR3 consists of 17 residues. The CDR3 is CASSGGLAGPNQETQYF. DNA for the CDR3: TGTGCCAGCTCTGGTGGACTAGCGGGGCCAAACCAAGAGACCCAGTACTTC.

V usage is TRBV7-2 and J usage is TRBJ1-6; 7 bases agree with TRBD1. CDR1 is SGHTA, CDR2 FQGNSA, per germline. The CDR3 totals 15 residues. Unmatched junction bases numbered 11, after V lost 5 bases and J lost 10 bases. The DNA for the CDR3 is TGTGCCAGCAGCATTACGACAGGGTTGGGGTCACCCCTCCACTTT. Protein: CASSITTGLGSPLHF.

The chain combines TRBV6-5 with TRBJ1-1; tentative D call: TRBD1 (5 bases). The CDR3 runs to 13 residues. Germline V CDR1 and CDR2: MNHEY, SVGAGI. The ends were cut back, 6 bases at V and 5 bases at J, with 13 bases in the middle. CDR3 amino acids: CASRNGYRTEAFF. CDR3 nucleotide sequence: TGTGCCAGCAGAAACGGGTACAGGACTGAAGCTTTCTTT.

In this sample, this clone turned up a few times. V usage is TRBV7-2 and J usage is TRBJ1-6; D might be TRBD1 (5 bases). The germline V and J ends were trimmed by 5 bases and 2 bases, with 16 bases remaining between them. The CDR3 runs to 17 residues. The germline V gene has CDR1 SGHTA and CDR2 FQGNSA. Here the CDR3 reads CASSGRRQMTYNSPLHF. In DNA, the CDR3 is TGTGCCAGCAGCGGACGTAGACAGATGACCTATAATTCACCCCTCCACTTT.

The genes are TRBV4-2 and TRBJ2-4; 12 nucleotides agree with TRBD2. The CDR3 runs 18 residues. Germline V gene data show CDR1 as LGHNA and CDR2 as YNFKEQ. Unmatched junction bases numbered 8, after V lost 3 bases and J lost 2 bases. As DNA, the CDR3 is TGTGCCAGCAGCCACGAATCTAGCGGGGGGGCCACCAAAAACATTCAGTACTTC. This codes for CASSHESSGGATKNIQYF.

The genes are TRBV5-1 and TRBJ1-5; D remains unclear. The CDR3 is 13 amino acids. The germline V and J ends were trimmed by 3 bases and 6 bases, with 10 bases remaining between them. CDR1 SGHRS and CDR2 YFSETQ come from the germline V gene. The CDR3 is CASSYEGTQPQHF. CDR3 coding DNA: TGCGCCAGCAGCTATGAGGGCACTCAGCCCCAGCATTTT.

The chain joins TRBV3-1 (or the pseudogene TRBV3-2) to TRBJ2-5; tentatively, D is TRBD2 (6 bases). V dropped 1 base and J dropped 2 bases, with 11 bases sitting between them. The CDR3 has 15 residues. Germline CDR1 is LGHDT and CDR2 is YNNKEL (reference sequence). The CDR3 DNA is TGTGCCAGCAGCCAAGTCCTAGCGCTGCAAGAGACCCAGTACTTC. Translating it yields CASSQVLALQETQYF.

The V gene is TRBV19, the J gene TRBJ2-3, with 8 positions matching TRBD1. The CDR3 consists of 14 residues. Trimming removed 6 bases from V and 5 bases from J; junction bases left unmatched: 7. The germline V gene encodes CDR1 LNHDA and CDR2 SQIVND (reference sequence). This CDR3 reads CASSSRGPIDTQYF. Here the CDR3 DNA reads TGTGCCAGTAGCTCCAGGGGGCCGATAGATACGCAGTATTTT.

V gene TRBV6-5 combines with J gene TRBJ1-5; 9 positions agree with TRBD1. This CDR3 has 15 residues. Trimming removed 6 bases from V and 2 bases from J; junction bases left unmatched: 5. CDR1 MNHEY and CDR2 SVGAGI come from the germline V gene. CDR3: CASRTGGEGNQPQHF. The CDR3 nucleotides are TGTGCCAGCAGAACAGGGGGCGAGGGCAATCAGCCCCAGCATTTT.

The J gene is TRBJ2-5, the V gene TRBV7-3; 9 bases fit TRBD1. CDR3 length: 14 residues. The V gene's germline CDR1 is SGHTA and CDR2 FQGTGA. Germline trimming cut 4 bases from V and 5 bases from J; bases unmatched to any gene: 5. For the CDR3, the DNA is TGTGCCAGCAGCTACACAGGGGGCCGGGAGACCCAGTACTTC. Amino acids: CASSYTGGRETQYF.

The chain uses TRBV18 and TRBJ1-1; the D gene is possibly TRBD1 (5 bases). V was clipped by 2 bases and J by 3 bases, with 10 bases between them. From germline, CDR1 is KGHSH and CDR2 LQKENI. CDR3 length: 14 residues. The CDR3 sequence is CASSPSRADTEAFF. CDR3 nucleotides: TGTGCCAGCTCACCATCCAGGGCCGACACTGAAGCTTTCTTT.

V usage is TRBV2 and J usage is TRBJ1-6; TRBD1 might be the D (5 bases). The germline V gene has CDR1 SNHLY and CDR2 FYNNEI. Trimming shortened V by 2 bases and J by 13 bases, and 9 bases separated the two germline ends. The length of the CDR3 is 12 residues. For the CDR3, the DNA is TGTGCCAGCAGTGAATCCAGGGCCCCCCTCCACTTT. Protein sequence: CASSESRAPLHF.

V and J are TRBV28 and TRBJ1-2, with D possibly TRBD1 on 6 matching bases. Germline V gene lookup returns CDR1 MDHEN and CDR2 SYDVKM. The CDR3 totals 14 residues. The ends were cut back, 0 bases at V and 2 bases at J, with 7 bases in the middle. The CDR3 nucleotides read TGTGCCAGCAGTTTATGGGGGGCCAACTATGGCTACACCTTC. This codes for CASSLWGANYGYTF.

V and J are TRBV25-1 and TRBJ2-3, with no clear D. Trimming took off 3 bases at V and 0 bases at J, with 10 bases between the two ends. Germline CDR1 and CDR2: MGHDK and SYGVNS. This CDR3 spans 15 amino acids. The chain's CDR3 is CASSDVGSSTDTQYF. DNA for the CDR3: TGTGCCAGCAGTGACGTCGGTTCTAGCACAGATACGCAGTATTTT.

The chain recombines TRBV18 with TRBJ2-1; possible D gene TRBD1, 5 bases. The CDR3 runs to 16 residues. Trimming removed 1 base from V and 0 bases from J, with 10 bases in between. Germline V CDR1 and CDR2: KGHSH, LQKENI. The CDR3 protein is CASSPQGSSSYNEQFF. The CDR3, as DNA: TGTGCCAGCTCACCACAGGGGTCAAGCTCCTACAATGAGCAGTTCTTC. The full variable domain, in which reference TRBV18 and TRBJ2-1 provide the parts outside the CDR3, is NAGVMQNPRHLVRRRGQEARLRCSPMKGHSHVYWYRQLPEEGLKFMVYLQKENIIDESGMPKERFSAEFPKEGPSILRIQQVVRGDSAAYFCASSPQGSSSYNEQFFGPGTRLTVL.